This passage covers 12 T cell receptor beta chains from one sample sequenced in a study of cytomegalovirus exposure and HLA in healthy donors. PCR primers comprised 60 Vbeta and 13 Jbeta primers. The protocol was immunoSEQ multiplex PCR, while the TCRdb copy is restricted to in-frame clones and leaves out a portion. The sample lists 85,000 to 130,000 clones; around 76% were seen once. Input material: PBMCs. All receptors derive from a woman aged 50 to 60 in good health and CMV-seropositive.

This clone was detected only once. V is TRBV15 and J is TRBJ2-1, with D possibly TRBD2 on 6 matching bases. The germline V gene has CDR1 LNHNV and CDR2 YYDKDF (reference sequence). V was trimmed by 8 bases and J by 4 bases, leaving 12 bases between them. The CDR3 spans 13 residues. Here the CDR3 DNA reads TGTGCCACCCGGGGGACCGGTTACAATGAGCAGTTCTTC. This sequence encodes CATRGTGYNEQFF.

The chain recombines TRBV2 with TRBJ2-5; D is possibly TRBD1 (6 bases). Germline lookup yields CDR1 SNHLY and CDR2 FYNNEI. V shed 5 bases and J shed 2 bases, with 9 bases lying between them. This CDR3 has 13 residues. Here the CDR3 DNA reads TGTGCCAGCAGTATCGACAGGCAAGAGACCCAGTACTTC. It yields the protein CASSIDRQETQYF.

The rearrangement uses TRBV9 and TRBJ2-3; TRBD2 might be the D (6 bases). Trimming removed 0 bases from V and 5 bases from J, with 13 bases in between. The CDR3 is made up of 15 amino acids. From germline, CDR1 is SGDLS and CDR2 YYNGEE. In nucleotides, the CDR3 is TGTGCCAGCAGCGTAGATGGGTGGGGAGGAGATACGCAGTATTTT. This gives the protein CASSVDGWGGDTQYF.

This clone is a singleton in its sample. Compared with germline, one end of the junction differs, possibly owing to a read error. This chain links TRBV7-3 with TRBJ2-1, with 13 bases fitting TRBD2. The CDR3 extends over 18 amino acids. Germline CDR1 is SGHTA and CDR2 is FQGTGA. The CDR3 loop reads CASSITPLLAGGPDEQFF. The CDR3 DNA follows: TGTGCCAGCAGCATAACCCCCCTACTAGCGGGGGGGCCCGATGAGCAGTTCTTC. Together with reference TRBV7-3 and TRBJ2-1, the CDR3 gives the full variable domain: GAGVSQTPSNKVTEKGKYVELRCDPISGHTALYWYRQSLGQGPEFLIYFQGTGAADDSGLPNDRFFAVRPEGSVSTLKIQRTERGDSAVYLCASSITPLLAGGPDEQFFGPGTRLTVL.

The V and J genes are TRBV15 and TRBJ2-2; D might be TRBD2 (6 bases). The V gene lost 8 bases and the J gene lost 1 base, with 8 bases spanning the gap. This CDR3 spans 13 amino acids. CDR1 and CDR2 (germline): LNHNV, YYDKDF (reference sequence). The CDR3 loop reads CATGGKNTGELFF. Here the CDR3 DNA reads TGTGCCACCGGGGGGAAGAACACCGGGGAGCTGTTTTTT.

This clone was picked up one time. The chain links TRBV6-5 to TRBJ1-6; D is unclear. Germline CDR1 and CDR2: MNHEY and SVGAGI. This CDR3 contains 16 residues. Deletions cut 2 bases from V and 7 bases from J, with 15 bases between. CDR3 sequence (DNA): TGTGCCAGCAGTTACGGGCGGGCGGGAGGGAATTCACCCCTCCACTTT. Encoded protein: CASSYGRAGGNSPLHF.

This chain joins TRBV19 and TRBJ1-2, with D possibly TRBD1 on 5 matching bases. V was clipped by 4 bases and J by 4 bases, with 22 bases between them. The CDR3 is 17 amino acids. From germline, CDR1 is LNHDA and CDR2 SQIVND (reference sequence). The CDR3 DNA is TGTGCCAGTAGTACTCTCGTTGGGGCAGGCGCATTCTATGGCTACACCTTC. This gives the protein CASSTLVGAGAFYGYTF.

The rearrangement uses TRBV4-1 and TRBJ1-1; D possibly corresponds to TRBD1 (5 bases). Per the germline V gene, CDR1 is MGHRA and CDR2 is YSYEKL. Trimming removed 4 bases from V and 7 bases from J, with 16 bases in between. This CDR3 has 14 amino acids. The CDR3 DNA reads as TGCGCCAGCAGCCTCACGACAGCGTTTAGTGAAGCTTTCTTT. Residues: CASSLTTAFSEAFF.

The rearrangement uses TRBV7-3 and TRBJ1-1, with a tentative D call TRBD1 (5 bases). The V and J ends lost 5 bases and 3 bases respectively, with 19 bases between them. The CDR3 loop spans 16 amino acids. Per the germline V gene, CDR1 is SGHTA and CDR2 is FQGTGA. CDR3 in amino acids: CASSPRTTAWDTEAFF. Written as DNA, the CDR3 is TGTGCCAGCAGCCCCCGGACGACAGCGTGGGACACTGAAGCTTTCTTT.

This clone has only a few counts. The CDR3 here is CASSPVAGRGNTIYF. The CDR3 nucleotides read TGTGCCAGCAGCCCAGTCGCAGGGCGCGGAAACACCATATATTTT. The chain employs TRBV5-6 and TRBJ1-3, with D perhaps TRBD1 (5 bases). Germline V gives CDR1 SGHDT, CDR2 YYEEEE. The length of the CDR3 is 15 residues. V was clipped by 4 bases and J by 4 bases, with 15 bases between them.

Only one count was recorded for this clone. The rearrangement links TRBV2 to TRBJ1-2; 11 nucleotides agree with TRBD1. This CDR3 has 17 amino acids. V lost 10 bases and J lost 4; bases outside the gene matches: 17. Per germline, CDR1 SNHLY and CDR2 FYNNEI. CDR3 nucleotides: TGTGCCACCCCACCGAGGACAGGGGGCGGCAGGAGCTATGGCTACACCTTC. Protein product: CATPPRTGGGRSYGYTF.

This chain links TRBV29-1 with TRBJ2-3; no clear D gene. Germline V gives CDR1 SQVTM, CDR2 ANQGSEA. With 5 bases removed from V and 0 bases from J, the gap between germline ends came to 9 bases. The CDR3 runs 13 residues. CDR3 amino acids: CSVTFSSTDTQYF. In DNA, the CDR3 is TGCAGCGTTACATTCTCTAGCACAGATACGCAGTATTTT.